This TCR beta chain is from a study of Ad26.COV2.S vaccination and SARS-CoV-2 variants. Findings of the study overall: Marked by substantial breadth, spike-specific CD8+ and CD4+ T cell responses were reportedly seen after vaccination.

Germline V gene data show CDR1 as GTSNPN and CDR2 as SVGIG (reference sequence). The CDR3 contains 10 residues. V dropped 5 bases and J dropped 9 bases, with 10 bases sitting between them. Noted treatment: roughly 18 received Ad26.COV2.S at low or high dose, single or two shots; about 5 received placebo; per-sample allocation not given. Specimens were obtained on day 63 following the first vaccine or placebo injection. The protocol was immunoSEQ multiplex PCR, while the TCRdb copy is restricted to in-frame clones and leaves out a portion. There are about 350,000 clones in the sample; approximately 84% occur only once, and roughly 3.5% lies in the top ten. The table lists this clone with a few counts. Antigen unknown.

Material: peripheral blood, obtained in a trial of Ad26.COV2.S vaccine versus placebo. This sequence was found in a person aged 18 to 65 who received the Ad26.COV2.S COVID-19 vaccine or a placebo. This chain joins TRBV30 and TRBJ1-2; no clear D gene. The CDR3 protein is CAWLDVRYTF. In DNA form, the CDR3 reads TGTGCCTGGCTCGACGTCCGCTACACCTTC. Filled out from reference TRBV30 and TRBJ1-2, the complete variable domain reads SQTIHQWPATLVQPVGSPLSLECTVEGTSNPNLYWYRQAAGRGLQLLFYSVGIGQISSEVPQNLSASRPQDRQFILSSKKLLLSDSGFYLCAWLDVRYTFGSGTRLTVV.